A selection of T cell receptor beta chains follows, all from one sample in a study of OX40 agonist ivuxolimab in advanced cancers. Here immunoSEQ multiplex PCR was the method, and the copy in TCRdb shows in-frame clones only, minus some. The sample shows tens of thousands of clones, about 85% of them seen only once. The sequencing used CD4+ or CD8+ T cells sorted from blood, collected in a trial of the OX40 agonist ivuxolimab. These receptors were taken from an adult with an advanced solid tumor such as melanoma, head and neck, liver or kidney cancer. The CDR3 runs from the conserved cysteine through the conserved F or W. A D gene is named only where the DNA matches it firmly. Size tells how often a clone was seen (once, few, many) or the class of an expanded clone, and some rows leave it out.

D | J | V | size | CDR3 | DNA
NA | TRBJ2-2 | TRBV11-2 | NA | CASSLVWDPTGELFF | TGTGCCAGCAGCTTAGTCTGGGACCCCACCGGGGAGCTGTTTTTT
TRBD2 | TRBJ2-7 | TRBV2 | NA | CASRGTSGTYEQYF | TGTGCCAGCCGCGGGACTAGCGGGACCTACGAGCAGTACTTC
TRBD2 | TRBJ2-7 | TRBV4-2 | NA | CASSQSVAGEAYEQYF | TGTGCCAGCAGCCAAAGTGTAGCGGGAGAGGCGTACGAGCAGTACTTC
NA | TRBJ2-7 | TRBV21-1 | NA | CASSNHLTYEQYF | TGTGCCAGCAGCAACCATCTAACCTACGAGCAGTACTTC
NA | TRBJ1-4 | TRBV7-9 | NA | CASSLAPRLALNEKLFF | TGTGCCAGCAGCTTAGCCCCCCGACTGGCACTTAATGAAAAACTGTTTTTT
TRBD2 | TRBJ2-1 | TRBV5-4 | NA | CASSREGKAEQFF | TGTGCCAGCAGCCGGGAGGGTAAAGCTGAGCAGTTCTTC
TRBD1 | TRBJ1-1 | TRBV19 | NA | CASNPGTANTEAFF | TGTGCCAGTAACCCTGGGACAGCGAACACTGAAGCTTTCTTT
NA | TRBJ2-1 | TRBV7-9 | NA | CASSLGSSSFYNEQFF | TGTGCCAGCAGCTTAGGATCTAGCAGTTTCTACAATGAGCAGTTCTTC
NA | TRBJ2-5 | TRBV28 | once | CASPGHRQETQYF | TGTGCCAGTCCGGGACACCGCCAAGAGACCCAGTACTTC
TRBD1 | TRBJ1-1 | TRBV5-8 | NA | CASSFGTGMNTEAFF | TGTGCCAGCAGCTTTGGGACAGGAATGAACACTGAAGCTTTCTTT
TRBD1 | TRBJ1-5 | TRBV19 | NA | CASRRDRYSNQPQHF | TGTGCCAGCCGCCGGGACAGATATAGCAATCAGCCCCAGCATTTT
TRBD2 | TRBJ2-4 | TRBV15 | NA | CATSRASGKAKNIQYF | TGTGCCACCAGCAGAGCTAGCGGGAAGGCCAAAAACATTCAGTACTTC
TRBD2 | TRBJ2-7 | TRBV7-6 | NA | CASSLGGGLAGAYEQYF | TGTGCCAGCAGCTTAGGAGGGGGACTAGCGGGAGCCTACGAGCAGTACTTC
NA | TRBJ2-3 | TRBV19 | once | CASSVRDLGRDTQYF | TGTGCCAGTAGCGTGCGGGACCTAGGGAGGGATACGCAGTATTTT
NA | TRBJ2-5 | TRBV5-4 | once | CASSLVGGPEETQYF | TGTGCCAGCAGCTTGGTCGGGGGACCGGAGGAGACCCAGTACTTC
NA | TRBJ2-3 | TRBV20-1 | NA | CSAVITDTQYF | TGCAGTGCGGTTATCACAGATACGCAGTATTTT
TRBD1 | TRBJ1-6 | TRBV14 | NA | CASRVGQGVTPLHF | TGTGCCAGCAGAGTAGGACAGGGGGTTACACCCCTCCACTTT
NA | TRBJ2-1 | TRBV12-2 | NA | CASRTKTSVAEQFF | TGTGCAAGTCGCACGAAGACTAGCGTTGCTGAGCAGTTCTTC
NA | TRBJ2-7 | TRBV27 | NA | CASSRRNSYEQYF | TGTGCCAGCAGCCGACGGAACTCCTACGAGCAGTACTTC
TRBD1 | TRBJ2-7 | TRBV30 | NA | CAWSLWTGTASYEQYF | TGTGCCTGGAGTCTATGGACTGGGACAGCCTCCTACGAGCAGTACTTC
NA | TRBJ2-7 | TRBV19 | NA | CASRTNGDRSYEQYF | TGTGCCAGTAGAACAAATGGGGATAGATCCTACGAGCAGTACTTC
NA | TRBJ1-1 | TRBV5-8 | NA | CASSLIWMNTEAFF | TGTGCCAGCAGCTTGATTTGGATGAACACTGAAGCTTTCTTT
NA | TRBJ2-6 | TRBV11-2 | NA | CASSLGSGGWSGANVLTF | TGTGCCAGCAGCTTAGGGTCAGGAGGGTGGTCTGGGGCCAACGTCCTGACTTTC
NA | TRBJ2-5 | TRBV5-1 | NA | CASHGTPPLEETQYF | TGCGCCAGCCACGGGACACCACCCCTGGAAGAGACCCAGTACTTC
NA | TRBJ2-3 | TRBV7-2 | NA | CASSPGLSTDTQYF | TGTGCCAGCAGCCCCGGACTGAGCACAGATACGCAGTATTTT
NA | TRBJ1-5 | TRBV7-3 | NA | CASSLDRQDPQHF | TGTGCCAGCAGCTTGGACCGACAGGATCCCCAGCATTTT
NA | TRBJ2-1 | TRBV21-1 | NA | CASSVGLAVGPHGNEQFF | TGTGCCAGCAGCGTCGGTCTAGCGGTTGGACCCCATGGCAATGAGCAGTTCTTC
TRBD2 | TRBJ2-7 | TRBV30 | NA | CAWSVIVGAGRHEQYF | TGTGCCTGGAGTGTTATCGTCGGAGCGGGAAGGCACGAGCAGTACTTC
TRBD2 | TRBJ2-7 | TRBV28 | once | CASSKLAGTYEQYF | TGTGCCAGCAGCAAACTAGCGGGAACATACGAGCAGTACTTC
NA | TRBJ1-5 | TRBV28 | NA | CASFSTEWGYSNQPQHF | TGTGCCAGCTTTTCGACCGAATGGGGATATAGCAATCAGCCCCAGCATTTT
NA | TRBJ1-5 | TRBV28 | NA | CASSLSHLGGTSNQPQHF | TGTGCCAGCAGTCTTAGCCACTTAGGGGGGACTAGCAATCAGCCCCAGCATTTT
TRBD1 | TRBJ2-4 | TRBV28 | once | CASSFSGQLNIQYF | TGTGCCAGCAGTTTTTCGGGACAGTTAAACATTCAGTACTTC
NA | TRBJ2-1 | TRBV27 | once | CASSLSLVGPYNEQFF | TGTGCCAGCAGTTTAAGCCTCGTAGGTCCCTACAATGAGCAGTTCTTC
NA | TRBJ2-2 | TRBV28 | NA | CASSFASRNTGELFF | TGTGCCAGCAGTTTCGCTAGCCGGAACACCGGGGAGCTGTTTTTT
NA | TRBJ2-7 | TRBV28 | NA | CASSLTEASYEQYF | TGTGCCAGCAGTTTAACGGAAGCCTCCTACGAGCAGTACTTC
TRBD1 | TRBJ2-2 | TRBV28 | NA | CASSLAGTGLPGELFF | TGTGCCAGCAGTTTGGCCGGGACAGGGCTGCCCGGGGAGCTGTTTTTT
TRBD1 | TRBJ1-4 | TRBV19 | NA | CASRRQGAGEKLFF | TGTGCCAGTAGACGACAGGGGGCGGGAGAAAAACTGTTTTTT
TRBD2 | TRBJ2-1 | TRBV5-1 | NA | CASSLGGAGGYRNEQFF | TGCGCCAGCAGCTTGGGAGGAGCCGGGGGGTATCGGAATGAGCAGTTCTTC
TRBD1 | TRBJ2-7 | TRBV11-3 | NA | CASSTGGYEQYF | TGTGCCAGCAGCACAGGGGGCTACGAGCAGTACTTC
NA | TRBJ2-7 | TRBV27 | NA | CASSLFPGSSYEQYF | TGTGCCAGCAGTTTATTCCCAGGGTCTTCCTACGAGCAGTACTTC
TRBD2 | TRBJ2-7 | TRBV7-8 | NA | CASSLSGRANEQYF | TGTGCCAGCAGCTTAAGCGGGAGGGCCAACGAGCAGTACTTC
NA | TRBJ1-2 | TRBV19 | NA | CASSSYSYGYTF | TGTGCCAGTAGTAGCTACAGCTATGGCTACACCTTC
TRBD1 | TRBJ1-5 | TRBV28 | NA | CASSLGDRPNQPQHF | TGTGCCAGCAGTTTGGGGGACAGGCCAAATCAGCCCCAGCATTTT
TRBD1 | TRBJ1-2 | TRBV5-6 | NA | CASSSAGTGPYGYTF | TGTGCCAGCAGCTCCGCCGGGACAGGGCCTTATGGCTACACCTTC
NA | TRBJ1-5 | TRBV4-2 | few | CASSQDPRRQPQHF | TGTGCCAGCAGCCAAGATCCCCGAAGACAGCCCCAGCATTTT
NA | TRBJ2-3 | TRBV6-4 | NA | CASSDGSTDTQYF | TGTGCCAGCAGTGACGGGAGCACAGATACGCAGTATTTT
NA | TRBJ2-7 | TRBV19 | once | CASSIGSTISEQYF | TGTGCCAGTAGTATAGGCTCGACTATTTCCGAGCAGTACTTC
NA | TRBJ2-5 | TRBV19 | NA | CASSIASDKTQYF | TGTGCCAGTAGTATAGCCTCCGATAAGACCCAGTACTTC
NA | TRBJ1-5 | TRBV27 | NA | CASSFRQDQPQHF | TGTGCCAGCAGTTTCCGACAGGATCAGCCCCAGCATTTT
NA | TRBJ1-5 | TRBV6-6 | NA | CASSYGPVTPNQPQHF | TGTGCCAGCAGTTACGGACCAGTGACACCTAATCAGCCCCAGCATTTT
NA | TRBJ2-7 | TRBV6-1 | NA | CASTRAVEQYF | TGTGCCAGCACAAGGGCGGTCGAGCAGTACTTC
TRBD1 | TRBJ2-7 | TRBV19 | NA | CASKTGGYSYEQYF | TGTGCCAGTAAGACAGGGGGTTACTCCTACGAGCAGTACTTC
NA | TRBJ2-5 | TRBV6-1 | NA | CASTPTRETQYF | TGTGCCAGCACCCCTACTAGAGAGACCCAGTACTTC
NA | TRBJ2-3 | TRBV2 | NA | CASGGNGGTQYF | TGTGCCAGCGGGGGCAATGGAGGTACGCAGTATTTT
TRBD2 | TRBJ2-1 | TRBV11-1 | NA | CASSWTSGSEYEQFF | TGTGCCAGCAGCTGGACTAGCGGGAGTGAGTATGAGCAGTTCTTC
NA | TRBJ1-5 | TRBV28 | once | CASTSGNQPQHF | TGTGCCAGCACCTCGGGGAATCAGCCCCAGCATTTT
TRBD2 | TRBJ2-3 | TRBV4-1 | NA | CASSRGLAGHTDTQYF | TGCGCCAGCAGCCGGGGACTAGCGGGGCACACAGATACGCAGTATTTT
TRBD1 | TRBJ1-4 | TRBV18 | NA | CASSPPRQGNNEKLFF | TGTGCCAGCTCACCACCGCGACAGGGAAATAATGAAAAACTGTTTTTT
NA | TRBJ2-1 | TRBV29-1 | NA | CSVEPMSSYNEQFF | TGCAGCGTTGAACCCATGAGCTCCTACAATGAGCAGTTCTTC